Below, 32 T cell receptor beta chains from the same sample are listed, as sequenced in a study of metastatic and nonmetastatic thyroid tumors. TCRdb recomputed clones from the PCR reads via MiXCR. The top ten hold roughly 3.9% of the sample, which has roughly 98,000 clones, under 15% seen once. No treatment of any kind had been given to any patient before thyroid surgery. The sequencing input was blood. The receptors originated from a female donor with papillary thyroid cancer or a benign thyroid nodule (not recorded which). Some clones in this sample may be carry-over from other donors' samples.

At least ten counts were recorded for this clone. The CDR3 region has the DNA TGCAGTGCTAGAGATACTAGCGGGGGCCTCACCGGGGAGCTGTTTTTT. This sequence encodes CSARDTSGGLTGELFF. The chain couples TRBV20-1 to TRBJ2-2; 11 nucleotides align to TRBD2. Germline V gene lookup returns CDR1 DFQATT and CDR2 SNEGSKA (reference sequence). J gave up 4 bases and V 0 bases, and 4 bases lay outside the gene matches. The CDR3 sequence is 16 residues long.

This clone was seen repeatedly, ten times or more. The chain employs TRBV20-1 and TRBJ1-2; D is possibly TRBD1 (5 bases). V lost 2 bases to trimming and J lost 3 bases, with 7 bases between them. The CDR3 totals 12 residues. Germline CDR1 reads DFQATT; CDR2 reads SNEGSKA (reference sequence). The DNA of the CDR3 is TGCAGTGCTAGAATGGGGGACTATGGCTACACCTTC. Amino acid sequence: CSARMGDYGYTF.

This clone was observed many times. Being one base from a much bigger clone, this may be a read error. This chain links TRBV7-6 with TRBJ2-7; maybe TRBD2 (5 bases). With 1 base removed from V and 6 bases from J, the gap between germline ends came to 10 bases. The CDR3 extends over 13 amino acids. Germline loops: CDR1 SGHVS, CDR2 FNYEAQ. CDR3 sequence (DNA): TGTGCCAGCAGCTTAGGAGGGTCAGTCGAGCAGTACTTC. Its protein product is CASSLGGSVEQYF.

At least ten counts were recorded for this clone. The chain combines TRBV20-1 with TRBJ2-7; TRBD1 agrees at 8 bases. The CDR3 extends over 14 amino acids. CDR1 is DFQATT, CDR2 SNEGSKA, per germline (reference sequence). Unmatched junction bases numbered 9, after V lost 6 bases and J lost 2 bases. The CDR3 sequence: CSALIGTGTYEQYF. DNA of the CDR3: TGCAGTGCGCTAATCGGGACAGGAACCTACGAGCAGTACTTC.

This clone was counted ten times or more. The same CDR3 is also encoded by other DNA sequences in this sample. CDR3 nucleotides: TGCAGTGCTAGCAGGGCCGGGGAGCTGTTTTTT. This codes for CSASRAGELFF. The gene calls are TRBV20-1 and TRBJ2-2, with TRBD1 as a possible D gene (5 bases). Trimming took off 3 bases at V and 6 bases at J, with 5 bases between the two ends. Germline V gives CDR1 DFQATT, CDR2 SNEGSKA (reference sequence). This CDR3 is built from 11 residues.

This clone was seen repeatedly, ten times or more. This chain uses TRBV3-1 with TRBJ2-3; TRBD1 aligns across 7 bases. CDR3 size: 13 residues. Germline V gene data show CDR1 as LGHDT and CDR2 as YNNKEL (reference sequence). The V and J ends lost 7 bases and 2 bases, in that order; junction bases with no gene match: 3. CDR3 residues: CASKGQFTDTQYF. CDR3 bases: TGTGCCAGCAAGGGACAGTTCACAGATACGCAGTATTTT.

Comments on this clone: The junction shows a germline mismatch at one end, possibly a read error. This chain joins TRBV7-9 and TRBJ2-5, with unresolved D. The CDR3 length is 13 residues. CDR1 is SEHNR and CDR2 is FQNEAQ in the germline V gene (reference sequence). CDR3 in amino acids: CASSLEAKETKYF. The CDR3 DNA reads as TGTGCCAGCAGCTTAGAAGCGAAGGAGACCAAGTACTTC.

Details on this clone: Germline is not matched at one junction end, which may reflect a read error. This rearrangement joins TRBV12-3 or TRBV12-4 to TRBJ1-5; no reliable D call. The CDR3 extends over 13 amino acids. The CDR3 sequence is CVSSPMVNQPQHF. The CDR3 DNA sequence: TGTGTCAGCAGTCCGATGGTCAATCAGCCCCAGCATTTT.

This clone was picked up many times. This same CDR3 is encoded by further DNA sequences in the sample. The chain combines TRBV7-9 with TRBJ2-3; D unresolved. Trimming cost V 5 bases and J 9 bases, with 18 bases left between them. This CDR3 has 14 amino acids. CDR1 and CDR2 from the germline V gene are SEHNR and FQNEAQ (reference sequence). CDR3 amino acids: CASSLSEPLSTQYF. The CDR3 DNA is TGTGCCAGCAGCCTCTCGGAACCGCTGTCCACGCAGTATTTT.

In this sample, this clone turned up many times. The gene calls are TRBV12-3 or TRBV12-4 and TRBJ2-5, with D maybe TRBD1 (5 bases). V lost 3 bases to trimming and J lost 2 bases, with 7 bases between them. CDR3 size: 13 residues. CDR3: CASSLTEQETQYF. CDR3 DNA: TGTGCCAGCAGTTTGACAGAGCAAGAGACCCAGTACTTC.

In this sample, this clone turned up many times. In the same sample, other DNA sequences code for this CDR3. This chain joins TRBV2 and TRBJ2-1; TRBD2 aligns across 12 bases. Germline CDR1 SNHLY, CDR2 FYNNEI. The CDR3 extends over 14 amino acids. The J segment lost 6 bases and the V segment lost 8 bases, leaving 5 bases of the junction unmatched. This chain's CDR3 is CASEGLAGPNEQFF. In DNA, the CDR3 is TGTGCCAGCGAGGGACTAGCGGGCCCCAATGAGCAGTTCTTC.

In this sample, this clone turned up a few times. The rearrangement uses TRBV12-3 or TRBV12-4 and TRBJ1-3; D may be TRBD1 (6 bases). The CDR3 runs 14 residues. V was clipped by 7 bases and J by 1 base, with 11 bases between them. In nucleotides, the CDR3 is TGTGCCAGCATCGAGGGGACATCTGGAAACACCATATATTTT. Protein sequence: CASIEGTSGNTIYF.

The sample holds many counts of this clone. This chain uses TRBV3-1 with TRBJ1-1, with D maybe TRBD1 (5 bases). CDR1 and CDR2 (germline): LGHDT, YNNKEL (reference sequence). The ends were cut back, 5 bases at V and 0 bases at J, with 13 bases in the middle. The CDR3 totals 15 residues. The CDR3 nucleotides are TGTGCCAGCAGCGGGGGGGGTGTGCTGAACACTGAAGCTTTCTTT. Translated: CASSGGGVLNTEAFF.

This clone was detected many times. The V call is TRBV7-3, the J call TRBJ1-2, with a possible D match to TRBD1 (6 bases). The length of the CDR3 is 14 residues. Germline V gene data show CDR1 as SGHTA and CDR2 as FQGTGA. The V gene lost 5 bases and the J gene lost 7 bases, with 17 bases spanning the gap. The CDR3 sequence: CASSLRGATGGYTF. In nucleotides, the CDR3 is TGTGCCAGCAGCCTGAGGGGGGCTACCGGTGGCTACACCTTC.

This clone was observed many times. The chain has TRBV7-2 and TRBJ2-7; maybe TRBD2 (5 bases). V was shortened by 5 bases and J by 2 bases, with 13 bases between the two germline ends. This CDR3 has 14 amino acids. CDR1 and CDR2 from the germline V gene are SGHTA and FQGNSA. The DNA for the CDR3 is TGTGCCAGCAGCGCACCCCCCGGGGCCTACGAGCAGTACTTC. The encoded protein is CASSAPPGAYEQYF.

Only a few counts were recorded for this clone. The rearrangement uses TRBV12-3 or TRBV12-4 and TRBJ2-1; D gene uncertain. The germline V and J ends were trimmed by 10 bases and 7 bases, with 17 bases remaining between them. The CDR3 is 13 amino acids. The CDR3 DNA follows: TGTGCCATCGAGCCCTCCTACCTTAATGAGCAGTTCTTC. Translated, it gives CAIEPSYLNEQFF.

This clone was detected many times. The chain uses TRBV5-1 and TRBJ1-1, with a possible D match to TRBD1 (6 bases). V was clipped by 3 bases and J by 4 bases, with 16 bases between them. The CDR3 extends over 15 amino acids. Germline CDR1 is SGHRS and CDR2 is YFSETQ. In DNA, the CDR3 is TGCGCCAGCAGCTCCGACAGGATAAAAGGCACTGAAGCTTTCTTT. This sequence encodes CASSSDRIKGTEAFF. Filled out from reference TRBV5-1 and TRBJ1-1, the complete variable domain reads KAGVTQTPRYLIKTRGQQVTLSCSPISGHRSVSWYQQTPGQGLQFLFEYFSETQRNKGNFPGRFSGRQFSNSRSEMNVSTLELGDSALYLCASSSDRIKGTEAFFGQGTRLTVV.

This clone occurred many times. This chain uses TRBV19 with TRBJ1-3, with 8 bases aligning to TRBD1. This CDR3 has 16 residues. V lost 3 bases to trimming and J lost 1 base; unmatched junction nucleotides: 5. Germline V gene lookup returns CDR1 LNHDA and CDR2 SQIVND (reference sequence). DNA of the CDR3: TGTGCCAGTAGTATCCAGGGACAGGTATCTGGAAACACCATATATTTT. Protein sequence: CASSIQGQVSGNTIYF.

In its sample, this clone was seen many times. The gene calls are TRBV20-1 and TRBJ1-1; 9 nucleotides align to TRBD1. Germline V gene lookup returns CDR1 DFQATT and CDR2 SNEGSKA (reference sequence). The V and J ends lost 1 base and 5 bases, in that order; junction bases with no gene match: 2. The CDR3 spans 13 residues. DNA of the CDR3: TGCAGTGCTAGAGGGGACAGGGAGACTGAAGCTTTCTTT. This gives the protein CSARGDRETEAFF.

Many counts were recorded for this clone. The chain has TRBV12-3 or TRBV12-4 and TRBJ1-5; D uncertain. The ends were cut back, 2 bases at V and 5 bases at J, with 10 bases in the middle. The CDR3 consists of 14 residues. CDR3 coding DNA: TGTGCCAGCAGTTTATATGCAGAAGATCAGCCCCAGCATTTT. This codes for CASSLYAEDQPQHF.

About this clone itself: A much larger clone lies one base from this, so it may be a read error. CDR3 region: CASGLLGRGDNEQFF. CDR3 nucleotide sequence: TGTGCCAGCGGCCTGCTGGGGCGGGGGGACAATGAGCAGTTCTTC. The V call is TRBV3-1, the J call TRBJ2-5, with TRBD2 matching 8 bases. The tail of the sequence fits TRBJ2-1 better, so the J call may be wrong. The CDR3 sequence is 15 residues long. The V gene's germline CDR1 is LGHDT and CDR2 YNNKEL (reference sequence).

In this sample, this clone turned up many times. V and J are TRBV12-3 or TRBV12-4 and TRBJ2-3; D could derive from TRBD1 or TRBD2 (5 bases each). V lost 4 bases to trimming and J lost 1 base, with 12 bases between them. The CDR3 extends over 15 amino acids. Here the CDR3 reads CASSSDSSGTDTQYF. The CDR3 DNA is TGTGCCAGCAGTTCTGACAGTAGCGGCACAGATACGCAGTATTTT.

There are a few counts of this clone. A much larger clone sits a single nucleotide away, making a read error possible. This sequence joins TRBV11-1 and TRBJ2-7; TRBD1 aligns across 7 bases. The CDR3 runs to 16 residues. V lost 2 bases to trimming and J lost 3 bases; unmatched junction nucleotides: 10. Germline CDR1 SGHAT, CDR2 FQDESV (reference sequence). The DNA for the CDR3 is TGTGCCAGCAGCTTATCCTTGGGACAGTCGGTCTACGAGCAGTACTTC. This codes for CASSLSLGQSVYEQYF.

This clone came up many times. This chain uses TRBV19 with TRBJ1-5, with D perhaps TRBD1 (5 bases). Germline V CDR1 and CDR2: LNHDA, SQIVND (reference sequence). The CDR3 is 13 amino acids. V lost 5 bases to trimming and J lost 3 bases, with 8 bases between them. Here the CDR3 DNA reads TGTGCCAGTAGTCTGGGACTCAATCAGCCCCAGCATTTT. Residues: CASSLGLNQPQHF.

Comment on this clone: One end of the junction is discordant with germline, which a read error may explain. This sample includes further DNA sequences coding for the same CDR3. The V gene is TRBV4-2, the J gene TRBJ2-3, with D possibly TRBD2 on 6 matching bases. Germline V gene lookup returns CDR1 LGHNA and CDR2 YNFKEQ. The CDR3 sequence is 19 residues long. CDR3 protein: CASSPPSGREGRGTDTQYF. The DNA for the CDR3 is TGTGCCAGCAGCCCCCCCTCGGGTAGGGAAGGGCGGGGCACAGATACTCAGTATTTT.

This clone was recorded at least ten times. V is TRBV2 and J is TRBJ1-1; D may be TRBD1 (5 bases). CDR1 is SNHLY, CDR2 FYNNEI, per germline. V lost 6 bases and J 2 bases, leaving 19 bases between the germline ends. There are 16 residues in the CDR3. The CDR3 DNA follows: TGTGCCAGCAGGCCGTTCTTCACAGGAGGAAACACTGAAGCTTTCTTT. It translates to CASRPFFTGGNTEAFF.

This clone was seen repeatedly, ten times or more. The chain links TRBV20-1 to TRBJ1-1; D gene unclear. Germline V gene sequence: CDR1 DFQATT, CDR2 SNEGSKA (reference sequence). V was shortened by 5 bases and J by 2 bases, with 12 bases between the two germline ends. The CDR3 loop spans 13 amino acids. CDR3 DNA sequence: TGCAGTGCTCGAGGCAGCCGAAACACTGAAGCTTTCTTT. It codes for CSARGSRNTEAFF.

This clone was seen repeatedly, ten times or more. This rearrangement joins TRBV6-2 or TRBV6-3 to TRBJ2-2; D call uncertain. Germline V gene lookup returns CDR1 MNHEY and CDR2 SVGEGT. V shed 7 bases and J shed 5 bases, with 11 bases lying between them. The CDR3 sequence is 13 residues long. CDR3 nucleotides: TGTGCCAGCAAGTGGGTAATGACCGGGGAGCTGTTTTTT. Encoded protein: CASKWVMTGELFF.

This clone was seen at least ten times. With a much larger clone just one base away, this may be a read error. No conserved phenylalanine or tryptophan ends this CDR3, so it is likely a read error. Within the sample, other DNA sequences also encode this same CDR3. The chain combines TRBV6-2 or TRBV6-3 with TRBJ1-1; D possibly corresponds to TRBD1 (6 bases). Trimming took 7 bases from V and 5 from J, leaving 17 bases between them. Germline CDR1 MNHEY, CDR2 SVGEGT. The CDR3 extends over 14 amino acids. CDR3 bases: TGTGCCAGCAAAAAGGACAGAGGGGTAACTGAAGCTTTCTTG. As protein: CASKKDRGVTEAFL.

This clone was detected ten times or more. Other DNA sequences within the sample encode an identical CDR3. J is TRBJ2-5 and V is TRBV7-9; D might be TRBD1 or TRBD2, each matching 5 bases. Germline V gene sequence: CDR1 SEHNR, CDR2 FQNEAQ (reference sequence). The V gene lost 2 bases and the J gene lost 5 bases, with 12 bases spanning the gap. This CDR3 spans 14 amino acids. For the CDR3, the DNA is TGTGCCAGCAGCTTACTGGGGGTTGGGGAGACCCAGTACTTC. Translated, it gives CASSLLGVGETQYF.

This clone was recorded many times. This chain links TRBV6-1 with TRBJ2-3, with 9 nucleotides matching TRBD2. Germline values: CDR1 MNHNS, CDR2 SASEGT. Trimming at V came to 3 bases and at J to 7 bases, leaving 5 bases not matched to a gene. The CDR3 covers 14 residues. The DNA for the CDR3 is TGTGCCAGCAGTGAGTCGGCGGGGGGGCATACGCAGTATTTT. Its protein is CASSESAGGHTQYF.

There are many counts of this clone. The chain recombines TRBV28 with TRBJ2-7; D ambiguous. V lost 2 bases and J lost 2, with 7 bases in between. CDR1 is MDHEN and CDR2 is SYDVKM in the germline V gene. The CDR3 spans 13 residues. CDR3 DNA sequence: TGTGCCAGCAGTTTAGTAGGGACCTACGAGCAGTACTTC. As protein: CASSLVGTYEQYF.